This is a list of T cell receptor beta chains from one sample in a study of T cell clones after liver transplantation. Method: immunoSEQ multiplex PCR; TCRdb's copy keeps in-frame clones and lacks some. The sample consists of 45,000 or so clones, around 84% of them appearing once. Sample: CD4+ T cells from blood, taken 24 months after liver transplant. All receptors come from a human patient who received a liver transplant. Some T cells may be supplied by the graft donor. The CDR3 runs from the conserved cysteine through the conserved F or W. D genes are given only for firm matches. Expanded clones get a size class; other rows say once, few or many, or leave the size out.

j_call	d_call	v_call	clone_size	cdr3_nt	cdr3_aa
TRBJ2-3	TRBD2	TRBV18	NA	TGTGCCAGCTCACCAACTAGCGGGAGGACAGATACGCAGTATTTT	CASSPTSGRTDTQYF
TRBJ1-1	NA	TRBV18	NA	TGTGCCAGCTCACTCCTCCCAATTGCAGAAATGAACACTGAAGCTTTCTTT	CASSLLPIAEMNTEAFF
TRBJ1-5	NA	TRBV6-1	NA	TGTGCCAGCAGCTCATTACTAGATCGGCCCCAGCATTTT	CASSSLLDRPQHF
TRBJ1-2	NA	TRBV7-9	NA	TGTGCCAGCAGCTTGCGGGGAAGGAACAACTATGGCTACACCTTC	CASSLRGRNNYGYTF
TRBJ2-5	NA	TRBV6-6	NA	TGTGCCAGCAGCCCTTTTGATACTGGGCGGGAGACCCAGTACTTC	CASSPFDTGRETQYF
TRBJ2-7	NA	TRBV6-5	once	TGTGCCAGCAGTTACCCCGGGACGACGAGGTACGAGCAGTACTTC	CASSYPGTTRYEQYF
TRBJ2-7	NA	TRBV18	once	TGTGCCAGCTCACCACCGTCCAGCCTCTCCTACGAGCAGTACTTC	CASSPPSSLSYEQYF
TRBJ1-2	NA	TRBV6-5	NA	TGTGCCAGCAGCAACAGGGCCTATGGCTACACCTTC	CASSNRAYGYTF
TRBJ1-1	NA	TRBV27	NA	TGTGCCAGCAGTTTACGGGGGCCGGAGTGGGGTGAAGCTTTCTTT	CASSLRGPEWGEAFF
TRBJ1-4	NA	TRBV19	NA	TGTGCCAGTAGTCCCAGCCCAGGACAGCTGACTAATGAAAAACTGTTTTTT	CASSPSPGQLTNEKLFF
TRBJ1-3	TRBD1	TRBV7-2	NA	TGTGCCAGCAGTTCCGGACAGGGAGGAGGAAACACCATATATTTT	CASSSGQGGGNTIYF
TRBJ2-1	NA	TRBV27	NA	TGTGCCAGCAGTTCCCCGTACCGAGGGGACAATGAGCAGTTCTTC	CASSSPYRGDNEQFF
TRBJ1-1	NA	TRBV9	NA	TGTGCCAGCAGCGTAGGCCAGGTGAACACTGAAGCTTTCTTT	CASSVGQVNTEAFF
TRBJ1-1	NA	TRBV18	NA	TGTGCCAGCTCACCCCAGGGAGGGACTGAAGCTTTCTTT	CASSPQGGTEAFF
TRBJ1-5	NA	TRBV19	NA	TGTGCCAGTAGGGGTCACTACAGGGCGACCTACGGCAATCAGCCCCAGCATTTT	CASRGHYRATYGNQPQHF
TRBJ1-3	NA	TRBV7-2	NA	TGTGCCAGCAGCTTAGACAGGGCCGGAAACACCATATATTTT	CASSLDRAGNTIYF
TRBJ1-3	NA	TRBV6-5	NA	TGTGCCAGCAGAGAACAGGGTTACTCTGGAAACACCATATATTTT	CASREQGYSGNTIYF
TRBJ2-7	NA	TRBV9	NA	TGTGCCAGCAGCCCCCGCCAAGGTTCTGGCGAGCAGTACTTC	CASSPRQGSGEQYF
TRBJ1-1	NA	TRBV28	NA	TGTGCCAGCAGCCCCACCCCCGAGTCATCTCCCGCTGAAGCTTTCTTT	CASSPTPESSPAEAFF
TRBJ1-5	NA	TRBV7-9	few	TGTGCCAGCAGCCCGGACGGTGGCAATCAGCCCCAGCATTTT	CASSPDGGNQPQHF
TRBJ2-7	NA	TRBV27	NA	TGTGCCAGCAGTTTCGGGGGGCAGACCTACAGGCAGTACTTC	CASSFGGQTYRQYF
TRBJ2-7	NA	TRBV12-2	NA	TGTGCAAGTCGCCCCCAGGGCCGGAGACGGTCCTTCTACGAGCAGTACTTC	CASRPQGRRRSFYEQYF
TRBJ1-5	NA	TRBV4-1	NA	TGCGCCAGCAGCCAACCGAATCAGCCCCAGCATTTT	CASSQPNQPQHF
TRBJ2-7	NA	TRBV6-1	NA	TGTGCCAGCAGTCACACACCGACTCCGGGCGAGCAGTACTTC	CASSHTPTPGEQYF
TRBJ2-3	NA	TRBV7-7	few	TGTGCCAGCAGCTTAGACGGGGGCACAGATACGCAGTATTTT	CASSLDGGTDTQYF
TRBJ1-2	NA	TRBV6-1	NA	TGTGCCAGCAGTGAACGGGGTTCTAACTATGGCTACACCTTC	CASSERGSNYGYTF
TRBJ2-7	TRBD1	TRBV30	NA	TGTGCCGGAAGGACAGGGTTCTCCGACGAGCAGTACTTC	CAGRTGFSDEQYF
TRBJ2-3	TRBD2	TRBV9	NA	TGTGCCAGCAGCGTCGGGAGCGGGAGGGCCACAGATACGCAGTATTTT	CASSVGSGRATDTQYF
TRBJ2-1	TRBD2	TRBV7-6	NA	TGTGCCAGCAGCTTGGGGGAAATAGCGGGTTACAATGAGCAGTTCTTC	CASSLGEIAGYNEQFF
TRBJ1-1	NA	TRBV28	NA	TGTGCCAGCAGTTGGCCGAACACTGAAGCTTTCTTT	CASSWPNTEAFF
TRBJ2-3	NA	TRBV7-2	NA	TGTGCCACCTCCTCAGTCTGGACCGTCAGCACAGATACGCAGTATTTT	CATSSVWTVSTDTQYF
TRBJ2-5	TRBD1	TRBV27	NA	TGTGCCAGCAGTTTATCGTGGACAGGGAGCGAGACCCAGTACTTC	CASSLSWTGSETQYF
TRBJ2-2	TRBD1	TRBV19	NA	TGTGCCAGTAGTATGGGGGACAGGGGACACACCGGGGAGCTGTTTTTT	CASSMGDRGHTGELFF
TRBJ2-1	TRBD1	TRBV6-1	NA	TGTGCCAGCAGGACAGGGGGCGCTTGGAATGAGCAGTTCTTC	CASRTGGAWNEQFF
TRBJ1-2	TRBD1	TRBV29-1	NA	TGCAGCGTCCAGACAGGGTGGGAGAACTATGGCTACACCTTC	CSVQTGWENYGYTF
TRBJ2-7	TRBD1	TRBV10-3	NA	TGTGCCATCAGTGAGTTCGTCGCAGGGGGCTACGAGCAGTACTTC	CAISEFVAGGYEQYF
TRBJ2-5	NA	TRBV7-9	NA	TGTGCCAGCAGCTTAGGAGGGAGGGGGTTCCGGGAGACCCAGTACTTC	CASSLGGRGFRETQYF
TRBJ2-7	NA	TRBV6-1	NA	TGTGCCAGCAGTGAAAGGGGGCAGTACTTC	CASSERGQYF
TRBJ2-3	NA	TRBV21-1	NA	TGTGCCAGCAGCATAGACAGGGAAGGGGCCACAGATACGCAGTATTTT	CASSIDREGATDTQYF
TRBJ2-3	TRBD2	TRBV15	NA	TGTGCCACCAGTACTCTAGCGGGAGACACAGATACGCAGTATTTT	CATSTLAGDTDTQYF
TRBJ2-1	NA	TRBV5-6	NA	TGTGCCAGCAGATGGAGTTTGGGACAGCAGTTCTTC	CASRWSLGQQFF
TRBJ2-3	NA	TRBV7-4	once	TGTGCCAGCAGCTTAGCGCAAGGAGGATATGACACAGATACGCAGTATTTT	CASSLAQGGYDTDTQYF
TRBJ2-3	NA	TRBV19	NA	TGTGCCAGTAGTATAGATAAAGCGCGCGCAGATACGCAGTATTTT	CASSIDKARADTQYF
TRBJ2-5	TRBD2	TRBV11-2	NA	TGTGCCAGCACCCTTAGGGGACTAGCGACGGAGACCCAGTACTTC	CASTLRGLATETQYF
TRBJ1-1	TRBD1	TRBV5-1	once	TGCGCCAGCCCGGGACAGATGAACACTGAAGCTTTCTTT	CASPGQMNTEAFF